The 22 T cell receptor beta chains below all came from one sample that was sequenced in a study of identifying expanded T cells in peripheral blood. Generated by immunoSEQ multiplex PCR, the TCRdb table keeps only in-frame clones and is missing some. The sample contains under 100,000 clones, 70% to 90% of which appear only once. Sequenced input: blood. Source of these receptors: a person between 18 and 70 years old in good health.

The genes are TRBV5-1 and TRBJ1-5; the D is unclear. Germline assignment: CDR1 SGHRS and CDR2 YFSETQ. The CDR3 has 13 amino acids. The ends were cut back, 4 bases at V and 3 bases at J, with 8 bases in the middle. Written as DNA, the CDR3 is TGCGCCAGCAGCCCCACCGTCAATCAGCCCCAGCATTTT. This encodes CASSPTVNQPQHF.

V is TRBV7-2 and J is TRBJ1-5; 9 bases agree with TRBD1. Germline V CDR1 and CDR2: SGHTA, FQGNSA. The CDR3 runs to 14 residues. Unmatched junction bases numbered 4, after V lost 5 bases and J lost 5 bases. CDR3 amino acids: CASSLGQGHQPQHF. For the CDR3, the DNA is TGTGCCAGCAGCCTGGGACAGGGACATCAGCCCCAGCATTTT.

In its sample, this clone was seen once. This chain connects TRBV29-1 to TRBJ2-7, with 9 bases fitting TRBD1. There are 12 residues in the CDR3. Germline V gene data show CDR1 as SQVTM and CDR2 as ANQGSEA. V dropped 6 bases and J dropped 7; count of bases not matched to a gene: 7. The CDR3 reads CSVGTGMWEQYF. The CDR3 DNA follows: TGCAGCGTAGGGACAGGGATGTGGGAGCAGTACTTC.

This clone was recorded a few times. This chain links TRBV6-5 with TRBJ1-1, with TRBD1 as a possible D gene (5 bases). The CDR3 length is 13 residues. Germline V gives CDR1 MNHEY, CDR2 SVGAGI. V shed 4 bases and J shed 4 bases, with 10 bases lying between them. The chain's CDR3 is CASSSQGPTEAFF. CDR3 coding DNA: TGTGCCAGCAGTTCCCAGGGTCCCACTGAAGCTTTCTTT.

This chain uses TRBV7-2 with TRBJ2-1; D is perhaps TRBD1 (6 bases). V was clipped by 2 bases and J by 4 bases, with 15 bases between them. The CDR3 has 16 residues. Looked up from germline, CDR1 is SGHTA and CDR2 is FQGNSA. The CDR3 nucleotides are TGTGCCAGCAGCTTAATAGCAGGGGCTATATACAATGAGCAGTTCTTC. Translation gives CASSLIAGAIYNEQFF.

The chain links TRBV7-2 to TRBJ1-6; D may be TRBD1 (5 bases). The germline gives CDR1 SGHTA, CDR2 FQGNSA. V shed 2 bases and J shed 7 bases, with 24 bases lying between them. This CDR3 has 19 residues. The CDR3 DNA reads as TGTGCCAGCAGCTTATTCTATTTGGCGGAGAGGGGTTCAAATTCACCCCTCCACTTT. Amino acid sequence: CASSLFYLAERGSNSPLHF.

The rearrangement joins TRBV6-5 to TRBJ2-7, with 9 nucleotides matching TRBD1. V was pared by 3 bases and J by 6 bases, with 9 bases of the junction left unmatched. Germline V gives CDR1 MNHEY, CDR2 SVGAGI. CDR3 length: 15 amino acids. This chain's CDR3 is CASSYQGQGLGEQYF. In DNA, the CDR3 is TGTGCCAGCAGTTATCAGGGACAGGGATTGGGCGAGCAGTACTTC.

The rearrangement links TRBV6-5 to TRBJ2-7; the match to TRBD1 covers 10 bases. Trimming cost V 0 bases and J 2 bases; bases outside gene matches: 4. CDR1 is MNHEY, CDR2 SVGAGI, per germline. The CDR3 runs to 16 residues. The CDR3 spells CASSYSGTGEAYEQYF. The DNA of the CDR3 is TGTGCCAGCAGTTACTCTGGGACAGGGGAGGCCTACGAGCAGTACTTC.

The V and J genes are TRBV30 and TRBJ1-4, with 10 bases fitting TRBD1. This CDR3 contains 15 residues. Germline V gene lookup returns CDR1 GTSNPN and CDR2 SVGIG (reference sequence). Trimming removed 5 bases from V and 8 bases from J; junction bases left unmatched: 11. DNA for the CDR3: TGTGCCTGGGGTAGATCCGGGACAGGGGACGAAAAACTGTTTTTT. Amino acids: CAWGRSGTGDEKLFF.

This chain links TRBV19 with TRBJ2-1; D is unresolved. The germline V gene encodes CDR1 LNHDA and CDR2 SQIVND (reference sequence). The CDR3 length is 13 residues. Trimming took 3 bases from V and 7 from J, leaving 10 bases between them. The CDR3 nucleotides read TGTGCCAGTAGTATTAGCCGTCCTAATGAGCAGTTCTTC. The encoded protein is CASSISRPNEQFF.

The J gene is TRBJ1-2, the V gene TRBV7-2; D unresolved. Per germline, CDR1 SGHTA and CDR2 FQGNSA. The V gene lost 1 base and the J gene lost 4 bases, with 10 bases spanning the gap. The length of the CDR3 is 14 residues. The CDR3 spells CASSLEWLGYGYTF. The CDR3 DNA reads as TGTGCCAGCAGCTTAGAATGGTTGGGCTATGGCTACACCTTC.

V and J are TRBV27 and TRBJ2-3, with D uncertain. The CDR3 length is 15 residues. CDR1 is MNHEY, CDR2 SMNVEV, per germline (reference sequence). Trimming took off 10 bases at V and 0 bases at J, with 17 bases between the two ends. CDR3 loop: CATGEIALSTDTQYF. For the CDR3, the DNA is TGTGCCACCGGAGAAATAGCCCTCAGCACAGATACGCAGTATTTT.

The gene calls are TRBV9 and TRBJ1-1, with D possibly TRBD1 on 6 matching bases. From germline, CDR1 is SGDLS and CDR2 YYNGEE. Trimming shortened V by 4 bases and J by 2 bases, and 15 bases separated the two germline ends. CDR3 length: 15 residues. CDR3 residues: CASSRQDRPNTEAFF. Here the CDR3 DNA reads TGTGCCAGCAGCAGACAGGACAGACCTAACACTGAAGCTTTCTTT.

The genes are TRBV30 and TRBJ2-7; D is ambiguous. Germline CDR1 reads GTSNPN; CDR2 reads SVGIG (reference sequence). CDR3 length: 15 residues. The V and J ends lost 0 bases and 0 bases respectively, with 12 bases between them. CDR3 nucleotides: TGTGCCTGGAGTGTCTGGCAAGCCCTCTCCTACGAGCAGTACTTC. Its protein product is CAWSVWQALSYEQYF.

V usage is TRBV7-9 and J usage is TRBJ1-2; D ambiguous. V lost 5 bases and J 8 bases, leaving 18 bases between the germline ends. The CDR3 spans 14 residues. The germline CDR1 and CDR2 sequences are SEHNR and FQNEAQ (reference sequence). CDR3 protein: CASSPTPPGAGYTF. For the CDR3, the DNA is TGTGCCAGCAGCCCAACCCCACCCGGCGCAGGCTACACCTTC.

The chain recombines TRBV19 with TRBJ1-1; D ambiguous. Germline V gene sequence: CDR1 LNHDA, CDR2 SQIVND (reference sequence). Trimming took 1 base from V and 7 from J, leaving 16 bases between them. There are 15 residues in the CDR3. CDR3 region: CASSIGVAGRLEAFF. The CDR3 DNA is TGTGCCAGTAGTATAGGAGTGGCCGGAAGACTTGAAGCTTTCTTT.

The chain links TRBV10-2 to TRBJ2-7; 11 nucleotides line up with TRBD2. The CDR3 is 15 amino acids. J was trimmed by 4 bases and V by 7 bases; bases with no gene match: 9. Germline-derived CDR1 and CDR2 are WSHSY and SAAADI. The CDR3 DNA reads TGCGCCAGCACAACTAGCGGGGGAGGAACGTACGAGCAGTACTTC. Protein: CASTTSGGGTYEQYF.

The chain has TRBV7-9 and TRBJ2-1, with D unclear. Germline loops: CDR1 SEHNR, CDR2 FQNEAQ (reference sequence). The CDR3 totals 15 residues. Trimming left V 2 bases short and J 9 bases short, with 17 bases between. In nucleotides, the CDR3 is TGTGCCAGCAGCTTACACGAACTGGCCCTCGGTGAGCAGTTCTTC. Translating it yields CASSLHELALGEQFF.

This clone occurred once. V usage is TRBV4-1 and J usage is TRBJ1-5, with a tentative D call TRBD1 (5 bases). The CDR3 runs to 13 residues. In germline, CDR1 is MGHRA, CDR2 YSYEKL. V was cut by 0 bases and J by 9 bases, with 9 bases left in between. CDR3 protein: CASSQDWGSPQHF. The CDR3 region has the DNA TGCGCCAGCAGCCAAGATTGGGGGTCGCCCCAGCATTTT.

This sequence joins TRBV7-2 and TRBJ1-5, with D unclear. This CDR3 spans 15 amino acids. CDR1 is SGHTA and CDR2 is FQGNSA in the germline V gene. The V end lost 5 bases, the J end lost 6 bases, and 17 bases lay between the germline ends. The CDR3 DNA is TGTGCCAGCAGCACACAATCCGGCTCCCGTCAGCCCCAGCATTTT. It codes for CASSTQSGSRQPQHF.

This clone was counted only a few times. V gene TRBV11-3 combines with J gene TRBJ1-1, with D possibly matching TRBD1 (5 bases). Per the germline V gene, CDR1 is SGHNT and CDR2 is YENEEA. The CDR3 sequence is 14 residues long. V was clipped by 7 bases and J by 11 bases, with 23 bases between them. Written as DNA, the CDR3 is TGTGCCAGCAACTCACTAGGGACGGACCTTGGGGCTTTCTTT. This sequence encodes CASNSLGTDLGAFF. The full variable domain, completed using reference TRBV11-3 and TRBJ1-1, is EAGVVQSPRYKIIEKKQPVAFWCNPISGHNTLYWYLQNLGQGPELLIRYENEEAVDDSQLPKDRFSAERLKGVDSTLKIQPAELGDSAVYLCASNSLGTDLGAFFGQGTRLTVV.

The chain uses TRBV5-1 and TRBJ2-7; perhaps TRBD2 as D (6 bases). The germline V gene has CDR1 SGHRS and CDR2 YFSETQ. The V end lost 5 bases, the J end lost 4 bases, and 16 bases lay between the germline ends. The CDR3 runs 14 residues. The CDR3 DNA sequence: TGCGCCAGCAGACGGGACCGTGGAGGGTACGAGCAGTACTTC. This gives the protein CASRRDRGGYEQYF.